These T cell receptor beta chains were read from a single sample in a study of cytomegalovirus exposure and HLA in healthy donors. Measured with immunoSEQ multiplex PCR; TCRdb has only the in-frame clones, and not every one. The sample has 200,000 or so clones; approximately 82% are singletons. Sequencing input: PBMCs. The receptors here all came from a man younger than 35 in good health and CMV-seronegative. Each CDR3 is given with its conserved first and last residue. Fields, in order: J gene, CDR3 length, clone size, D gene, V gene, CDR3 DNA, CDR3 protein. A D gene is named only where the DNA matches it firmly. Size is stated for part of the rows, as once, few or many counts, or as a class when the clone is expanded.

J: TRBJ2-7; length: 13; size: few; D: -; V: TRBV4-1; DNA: TGCGCCAGCAGCCCCCCCGGCTCCTACGAGCAGTACTTC; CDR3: CASSPPGSYEQYF
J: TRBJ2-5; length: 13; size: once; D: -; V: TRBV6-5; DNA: TGTGCCAGCAGTTTTTACAGGGTGGAGACCCAGTACTTC; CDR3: CASSFYRVETQYF
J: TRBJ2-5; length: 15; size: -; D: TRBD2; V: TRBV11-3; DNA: TGTGCCAGCAGCTTATCTAGCGGGAGGAAAGGGACCCAGTACTTC; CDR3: CASSLSSGRKGTQYF
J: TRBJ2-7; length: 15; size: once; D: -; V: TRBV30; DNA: TGTGCCTGGAGTACAGTCCAGGTTTATGTCTACGAGCAGTACTTC; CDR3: CAWSTVQVYVYEQYF
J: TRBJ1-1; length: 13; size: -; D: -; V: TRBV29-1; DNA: TGCAGCGTTGCCCGAGGAGGGGATACTGAAGCTTTCTTT; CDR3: CSVARGGDTEAFF
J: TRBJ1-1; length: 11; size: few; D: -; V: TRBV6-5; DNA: TGTGCCAGCAGGGTGGCAGGGATGGCTTTCTTT; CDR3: CASRVAGMAFF
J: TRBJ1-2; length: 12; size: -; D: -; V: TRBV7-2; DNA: TGTGCCAGCAGCACCAACAGTTGGGGCTACACCTTC; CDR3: CASSTNSWGYTF
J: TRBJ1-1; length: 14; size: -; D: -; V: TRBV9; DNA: TGTGCCAGCAGCTACAGGGTAGCGAACACTGAAGCCTTCTTT; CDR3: CASSYRVANTEAFF
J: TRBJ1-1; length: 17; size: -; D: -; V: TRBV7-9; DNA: TGTGCCAGCAGCTTAGGTCCTCGGGGATCCCGAGACACTGAAGCTTTCTTT; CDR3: CASSLGPRGSRDTEAFF
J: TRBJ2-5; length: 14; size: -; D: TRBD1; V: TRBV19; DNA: TGTGCCAGTAGTGTGACAGGGGCCCAAGAGACCCAGTACTTC; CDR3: CASSVTGAQETQYF
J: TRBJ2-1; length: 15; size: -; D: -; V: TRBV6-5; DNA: TGTGCCAGCAGTTACCTCCGAGGGCGCGGGAATGAGCAGTTCTTC; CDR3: CASSYLRGRGNEQFF
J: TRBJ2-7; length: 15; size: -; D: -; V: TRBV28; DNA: TGTGCCAGCACCCAAGGTGGGGCCAGCTCCTACGAGCAGTACTTC; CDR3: CASTQGGASSYEQYF
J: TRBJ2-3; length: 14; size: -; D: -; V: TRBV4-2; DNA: TGTGCCAGCAGCCCCAGGGGCGGGAGAGATACGCAGTATTTT; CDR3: CASSPRGGRDTQYF
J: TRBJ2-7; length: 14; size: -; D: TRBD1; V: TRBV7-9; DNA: TGTGCCAGCAGCTCCCGGGACAGTAACTACGAGCAGTACTTC; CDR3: CASSSRDSNYEQYF
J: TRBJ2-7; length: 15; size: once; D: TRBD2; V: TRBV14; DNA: TGTGCCAGCAGCCAGAGCGGGAGAAGTATTTACGAGCAGTACTTC; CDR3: CASSQSGRSIYEQYF
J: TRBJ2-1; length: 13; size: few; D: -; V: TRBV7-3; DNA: TGTGCCAGCAGCTTAACAGCTCGCTATGAGCAGTTCTTC; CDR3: CASSLTARYEQFF
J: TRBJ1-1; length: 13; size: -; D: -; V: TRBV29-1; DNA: TGCAGCGTACGACAGTTACTGAACACTGAAGCTTTCTTT; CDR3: CSVRQLLNTEAFF
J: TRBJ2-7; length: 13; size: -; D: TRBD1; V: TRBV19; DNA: TGTGCCAGTAGTATAGGGACAGGGGGCGCGCAGTACTTC; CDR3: CASSIGTGGAQYF
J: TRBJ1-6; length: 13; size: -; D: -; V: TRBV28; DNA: TGTGCCAGCAGTCCACATAGCAATTCACCCCTCCACTTT; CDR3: CASSPHSNSPLHF
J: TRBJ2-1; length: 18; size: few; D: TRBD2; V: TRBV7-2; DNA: TGTGCCAGCAGCTTACCTTTATTTGCTAGCGGGACCTCCAATGAGCAGTTCTTC; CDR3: CASSLPLFASGTSNEQFF
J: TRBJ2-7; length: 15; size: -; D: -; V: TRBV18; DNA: TGTGCCAGCTCATCGACGACACCAATCTCCTACGAGCAGTACTTC; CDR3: CASSSTTPISYEQYF
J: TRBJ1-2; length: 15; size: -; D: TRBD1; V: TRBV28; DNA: TGTGCCAGCAGTCCTGGGACAGGGGGGTTATATGGCTACACCTTC; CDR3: CASSPGTGGLYGYTF
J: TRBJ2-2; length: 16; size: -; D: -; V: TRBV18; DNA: TGTGCCAGCTCACCACAGCGGAGGGGAGGCACCGGGGAGCTGTTTTTT; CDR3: CASSPQRRGGTGELFF
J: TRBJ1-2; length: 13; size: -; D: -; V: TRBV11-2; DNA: TGTGCCAGCAGCCCCTACAGAGACTATGGCTACACCTTC; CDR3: CASSPYRDYGYTF
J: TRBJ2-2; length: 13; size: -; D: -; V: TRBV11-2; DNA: TGTGCCAGCAGGTTTCAGGGCCCCGGGGAGCTGTTTTTT; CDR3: CASRFQGPGELFF
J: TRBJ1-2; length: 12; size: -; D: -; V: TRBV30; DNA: TGTGCCTGGAGTCTAAATAACTATGGCTACACCTTC; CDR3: CAWSLNNYGYTF
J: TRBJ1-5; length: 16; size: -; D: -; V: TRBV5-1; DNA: TGCGCCAGCAGCTTGGAGGGAGGGCGAGTCGGCCAGCCCCAGCATTTT; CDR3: CASSLEGGRVGQPQHF
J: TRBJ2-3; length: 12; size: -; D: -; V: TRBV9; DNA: TGTGCCAGCAGCGCTCAGGCAGATACGCAGTATTTT; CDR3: CASSAQADTQYF
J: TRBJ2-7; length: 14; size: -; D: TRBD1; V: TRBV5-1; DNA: TGCGCCAGCAGCCTACAGGGGTTCACCTACGAGCAGTACTTC; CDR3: CASSLQGFTYEQYF
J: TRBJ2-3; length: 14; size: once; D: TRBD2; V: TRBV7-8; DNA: TGTGCCAGCAGCCCACTAGCGGGAGCAGATACGCAGTATTTT; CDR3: CASSPLAGADTQYF
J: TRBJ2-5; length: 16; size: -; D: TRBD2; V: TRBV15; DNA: TGTGCCACCAGCTCCGCTAGCGGGCGATTACAAGAGACCCAGTACTTC; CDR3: CATSSASGRLQETQYF
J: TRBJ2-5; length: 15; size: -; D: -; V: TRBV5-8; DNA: TGTGCCAGCACCCATACGAACACCCGTCAAGAGACCCAGTACTTC; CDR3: CASTHTNTRQETQYF
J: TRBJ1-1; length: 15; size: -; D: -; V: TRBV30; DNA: TGTGCCTGGAGTGTACGTCTCACCTCGGGGACTGAAGCTTTCTTT; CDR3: CAWSVRLTSGTEAFF
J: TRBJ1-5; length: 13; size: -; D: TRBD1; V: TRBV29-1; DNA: TGCAGCGTGCGGACAGGGGGCGATCAGCCCCAGCATTTT; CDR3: CSVRTGGDQPQHF
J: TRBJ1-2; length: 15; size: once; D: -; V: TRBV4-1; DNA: TGCGCCAGCAGCCAGAGCAGGGGATCCAACTATGGCTACACCTTC; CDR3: CASSQSRGSNYGYTF
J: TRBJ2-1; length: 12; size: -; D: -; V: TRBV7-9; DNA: TGTGCCAGCAGCTTGATTAGCAATGAGCAGTTCTTC; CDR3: CASSLISNEQFF
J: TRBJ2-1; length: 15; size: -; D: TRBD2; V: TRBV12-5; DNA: TGTGCTAGTGGTTTAGCGCTAGCGGGATTCAATGAGCAGTTCTTC; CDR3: CASGLALAGFNEQFF
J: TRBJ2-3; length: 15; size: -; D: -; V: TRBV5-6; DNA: TGTGCCAGCAGCTTGCCGAAGCGAACCACAGATACGCAGTATTTT; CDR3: CASSLPKRTTDTQYF
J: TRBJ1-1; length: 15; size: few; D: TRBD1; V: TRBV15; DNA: TGTGCCACCAGCCGGGATGGACAGGCGAACACTGAAGCTTTCTTT; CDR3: CATSRDGQANTEAFF
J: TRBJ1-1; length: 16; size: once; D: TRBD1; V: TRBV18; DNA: TGTGCCAGCTCACCCGGGACAGGGCGAGTTGACACTGAAGCTTTCTTT; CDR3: CASSPGTGRVDTEAFF
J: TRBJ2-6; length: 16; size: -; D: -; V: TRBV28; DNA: TGTGCCAGCAGTACAAACAGGGTCTCTGGGGCCAACGTCCTGACTTTC; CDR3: CASSTNRVSGANVLTF